The sequence of this T cell receptor (beta chain) was determined in a study of T cell responses to AZD1222 COVID-19 vaccine. Study-wide results and caveats: Repertoires were obtained solely post-peak T cell response. The donor cohort was predominantly white British with a female majority, and clonal diversity may have been underestimated.

Turning to this clone: The antigen remains undetermined.

Per germline, CDR1 LNHDA and CDR2 SQIVND (reference sequence). Between the trimmed V and J ends, which lost 5 bases and 0 bases, there was a span of 4 bases. This CDR3 comprises 12 residues. TCRdb's table, derived via immunoSEQ multiplex PCR, lists solely in-frame clones and lacks some. The data hold about 150,000 clones, with roughly 87% observed a single time. The starting material was peripheral blood, obtained 28 days after the second dose of the MenACWY control vaccine. The rearrangement links TRBV19 to TRBJ2-5; D remains ambiguous. This receptor was identified in an adult who received the MenACWY meningococcal vaccine as a control. The CDR3 coding sequence is TGTGCCAGTAGTGCGTACCAAGAGACCCAGTACTTC. Encoded protein: CASSAYQETQYF.